The 4 T cell receptor beta chains listed next were all sequenced from one sample in a study of cytomegalovirus exposure and HLA in healthy donors. The PCR contained 60 Vbeta and 13 Jbeta primers. Using immunoSEQ multiplex PCR, the repertoire was profiled, and TCRdb retains in-frame clones only, with some absent. The sample includes fewer than 200,000 clones, roughly 88% of them seen just once. What was sequenced was PBMCs. The source of these receptors is a girl aged 2 to 9 in good health and CMV-seropositive.

CDR3 residues: CAWSTEQGARGAFF. CDR3 nucleotide sequence: TGTGCCTGGAGTACTGAACAGGGGGCGCGTGGAGCTTTCTTT. V gene TRBV30 combines with J gene TRBJ1-1; 9 bases line up with TRBD1. The CDR3 is 14 amino acids. V gave up 2 bases and J gave up 10 bases; unmatched junction bases: 11. Germline V gives CDR1 GTSNPN, CDR2 SVGIG (reference sequence).

The genes are TRBV7-2 and TRBJ2-5; a possible D gene is TRBD2 (6 bases). Trimming cost V 2 bases and J 6 bases, with 13 bases left between them. This CDR3 comprises 14 residues. In germline, CDR1 is SGHTA, CDR2 FQGNSA. CDR3 in amino acids: CASSLSRELQTQYF. For the CDR3, the DNA is TGTGCCAGCAGCTTATCCCGGGAGTTGCAGACCCAGTACTTC.

This rearrangement joins TRBV6-5 to TRBJ1-5, with a possible D match to TRBD1 (6 bases). This CDR3 is 14 amino acids long. The ends were cut back, 7 bases at V and 4 bases at J, with 14 bases in the middle. Germline V lookup: CDR1 MNHEY, CDR2 SVGAGI. As DNA, the CDR3 is TGTGCCAGCAATTCGTGGGACATTAATCAGCCCCAGCATTTT. Its translation is CASNSWDINQPQHF.

The CDR3 bases are TGTGCCAGCAGCTTGGTAAACAGGGGTGACGAGCAGTACTTC. This translates into CASSLVNRGDEQYF. V gene TRBV5-4 combines with J gene TRBJ2-7; the match to TRBD1 covers 7 bases. CDR3 length: 14 amino acids. CDR1 is SGHNT, CDR2 YYREEE, per germline (reference sequence). The junction had 5 bases not matched to a gene; V was cut back by 0 bases and J by 5 bases. Full variable domain (rest looked up from reference TRBV5-4 and TRBJ2-7): ETGVTQSPTHLIKTRGQQVTLRCSSQSGHNTVSWYQQALGQGPQFIFQYYREEENGRGNFPPRFSGLQFPNYSSELNVNALELDDSALYLCASSLVNRGDEQYFGPGTRLTVT.